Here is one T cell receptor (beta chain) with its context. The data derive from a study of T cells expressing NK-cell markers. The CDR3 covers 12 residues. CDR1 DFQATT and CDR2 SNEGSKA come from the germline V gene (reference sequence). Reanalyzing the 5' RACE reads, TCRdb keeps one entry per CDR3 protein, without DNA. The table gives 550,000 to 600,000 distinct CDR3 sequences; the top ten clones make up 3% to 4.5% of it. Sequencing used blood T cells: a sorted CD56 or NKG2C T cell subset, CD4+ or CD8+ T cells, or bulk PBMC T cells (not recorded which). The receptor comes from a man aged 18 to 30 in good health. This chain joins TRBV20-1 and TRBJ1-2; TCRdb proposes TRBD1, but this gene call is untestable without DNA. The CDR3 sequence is CSARVTDLGYTF.